One and the same sample provided the 5 T cell receptor beta chains below, sequenced in a study of blood T cell dynamics during melanoma immunotherapy. The time point denotes: pre-treatment baseline. Clones were read by immunoSEQ multiplex PCR, and TCRdb kept only the in-frame ones, dropping some. The repertoire includes over 13,000 clones, roughly 84% of them detected once, and roughly 5% sits in the top ten. Material: blood, obtained from a patient treated with checkpoint blockade. The receptors originated from a human donor with melanoma.

This clone has just one count. The chain combines TRBV28 with TRBJ2-7; 9 positions agree with TRBD1. The CDR3 sequence is 17 residues long. CDR1 is MDHEN, CDR2 SYDVKM, per germline. Germline trimming cut 6 bases from V and 5 bases from J; bases unmatched to any gene: 17. The CDR3 DNA reads as TGTGCCAGCAGCCCACCCTCCCGGGGACAGGGATGGAACGAGCAGTACTTC. Translation gives CASSPPSRGQGWNEQYF. The whole variable domain, filled in from reference TRBV28 and TRBJ2-7, reads DVKVTQSSRYLVKRTGEKVFLECVQDMDHENMFWYRQDPGLGLRLIYFSYDVKMKEKGDIPEGYSVSREKKERFSLILESASTNQTSMYLCASSPPSRGQGWNEQYFGPGTRLTVT.

The chain has TRBV10-3 and TRBJ1-1, with TRBD1 identical over 7 bases. Per the germline V gene, CDR1 is ENHRY and CDR2 is SYGVKD. The V gene end was trimmed by 6 bases and the J gene end by 0 bases; junction bases not matched to a gene: 4. The length of the CDR3 is 14 residues. The CDR3 DNA reads as TGTGCCATCAGGGGGACAGAGATGAACACTGAAGCTTTCTTT. It specifies CAIRGTEMNTEAFF.

The gene calls are TRBV5-1 and TRBJ1-2; D not certain. CDR1 is SGHRS and CDR2 is YFSETQ in the germline V gene. The CDR3 has 13 residues. V was cut by 5 bases and J by 6 bases, with 14 bases left in between. CDR3 nucleotide sequence: TGCGCCAGCAGTCCCGGGGTGAGGGATGGCTACACCTTC. This gives the protein CASSPGVRDGYTF.

This clone was observed once. The chain couples TRBV28 to TRBJ2-3, with a weak D call TRBD1 (6 bases). Looked up from germline, CDR1 is MDHEN and CDR2 is SYDVKM. Trimming removed 1 base at V and 2 bases at J, with 10 bases between. The CDR3 sequence is 15 residues long. The CDR3 loop reads CASSLSGQLTDTQYF. CDR3 nucleotides: TGTGCCAGCAGTTTATCTGGACAGCTCACAGATACGCAGTATTTT.

J is TRBJ2-2 and V is TRBV5-1, with TRBD1 matching 7 bases. Looked up from germline, CDR1 is SGHRS and CDR2 is YFSETQ. The CDR3 contains 15 residues. V shed 4 bases, J shed 3 bases, and the junction held 6 bases outside the gene matches. This chain's CDR3 is CASSRGQVDTGELFF. In DNA, the CDR3 is TGCGCCAGCAGCAGAGGACAGGTAGACACCGGGGAGCTGTTTTTT. The whole variable domain, filled in from reference TRBV5-1 and TRBJ2-2, reads KAGVTQTPRYLIKTRGQQVTLSCSPISGHRSVSWYQQTPGQGLQFLFEYFSETQRNKGNFPGRFSGRQFSNSRSEMNVSTLELGDSALYLCASSRGQVDTGELFFGEGSRLTVL.